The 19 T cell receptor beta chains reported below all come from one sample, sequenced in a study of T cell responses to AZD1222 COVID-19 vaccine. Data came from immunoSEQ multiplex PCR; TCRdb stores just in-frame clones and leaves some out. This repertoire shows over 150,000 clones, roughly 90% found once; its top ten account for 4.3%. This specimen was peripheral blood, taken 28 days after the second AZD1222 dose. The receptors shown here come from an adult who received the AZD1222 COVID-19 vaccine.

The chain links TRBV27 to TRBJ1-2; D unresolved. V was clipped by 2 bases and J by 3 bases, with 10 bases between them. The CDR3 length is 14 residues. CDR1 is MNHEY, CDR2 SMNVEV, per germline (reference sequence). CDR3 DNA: TGTGCCAGCAGTTTAAGTTTGGGTTACTATGGCTACACCTTC. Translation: CASSLSLGYYGYTF.

CDR3 DNA sequence: TGTGCCAGCATGGGGGGACCTAATGAAAAACTGTTTTTT. Amino acid sequence: CASMGGPNEKLFF. The rearrangement uses TRBV12-3 or TRBV12-4 and TRBJ1-4; D may be TRBD1 (5 bases). The CDR3 has 13 residues. V was cut by 7 bases and J by 3 bases, with 9 bases left in between.

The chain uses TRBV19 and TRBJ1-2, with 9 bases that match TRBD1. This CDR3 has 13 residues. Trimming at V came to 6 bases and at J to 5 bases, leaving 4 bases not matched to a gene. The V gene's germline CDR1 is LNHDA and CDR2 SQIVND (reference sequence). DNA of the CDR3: TGTGCCAGTAGCGCCGGGACAGGGTATGGCTACACCTTC. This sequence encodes CASSAGTGYGYTF.

The CDR3 DNA follows: TGTGCCTGGAGCGTCGTGCCTATCCCGGACACTGAAGCTTTCTTT. Translating it yields CAWSVVPIPDTEAFF. The chain joins TRBV30 to TRBJ1-1; D unclear. Germline V gene sequence: CDR1 GTSNPN, CDR2 SVGIG (reference sequence). Trimming took 3 bases from V and 3 from J, leaving 17 bases between them. CDR3 length equals 15 residues.

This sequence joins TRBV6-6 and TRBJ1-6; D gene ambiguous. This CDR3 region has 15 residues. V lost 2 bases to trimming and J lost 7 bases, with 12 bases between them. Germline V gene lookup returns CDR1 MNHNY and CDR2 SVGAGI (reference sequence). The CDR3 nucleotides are TGTGCCAGCAGTTACACGCCGACCGGGAATTCACCCCTCCACTTT. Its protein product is CASSYTPTGNSPLHF.

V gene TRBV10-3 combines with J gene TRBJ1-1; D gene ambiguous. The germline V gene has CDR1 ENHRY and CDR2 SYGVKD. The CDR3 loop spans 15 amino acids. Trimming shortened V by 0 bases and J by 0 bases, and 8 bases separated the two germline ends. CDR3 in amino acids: CAISESEAMNTEAFF. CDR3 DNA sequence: TGTGCCATCAGTGAGTCGGAGGCTATGAACACTGAAGCTTTCTTT.

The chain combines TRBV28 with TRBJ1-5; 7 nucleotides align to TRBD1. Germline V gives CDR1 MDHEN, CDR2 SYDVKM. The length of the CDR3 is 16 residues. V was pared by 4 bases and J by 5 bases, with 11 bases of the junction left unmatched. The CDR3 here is CASSSPGTDPDQPQHF. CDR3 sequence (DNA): TGTGCCAGCAGTTCCCCCGGGACAGACCCCGATCAGCCCCAGCATTTT.

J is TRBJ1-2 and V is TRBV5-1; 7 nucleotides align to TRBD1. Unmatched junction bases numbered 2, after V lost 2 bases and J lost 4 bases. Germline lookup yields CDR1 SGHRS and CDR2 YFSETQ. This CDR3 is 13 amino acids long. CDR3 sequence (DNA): TGCGCCAGCAGCTTACGACAGGGCTATGGCTACACCTTC. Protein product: CASSLRQGYGYTF.

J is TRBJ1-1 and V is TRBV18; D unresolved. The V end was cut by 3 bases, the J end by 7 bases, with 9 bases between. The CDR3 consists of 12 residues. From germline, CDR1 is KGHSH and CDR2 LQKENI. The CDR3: CASSPQEDEAFF. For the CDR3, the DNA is TGTGCCAGCTCACCGCAGGAGGATGAAGCTTTCTTT.

The CDR3 sequence: CASSVNQLRDRGWHEQFF. The CDR3 nucleotides read TGTGCCAGCAGCGTAAACCAGCTCCGGGACAGGGGATGGCATGAGCAGTTCTTC. The V and J genes are TRBV9 and TRBJ2-1; 10 nucleotides align to TRBD1. This CDR3 has 18 residues. Per the germline V gene, CDR1 is SGDLS and CDR2 is YYNGEE. V was clipped by 1 base and J by 8 bases; unmatched bases: 15.

CDR3 in DNA: TGTGCCAGCAGTGAAAGGGTCAGAGGGGGGTCGATGAACACTGAAGCTTTCTTT. Its translation is CASSERVRGGSMNTEAFF. The V and J genes are TRBV6-1 and TRBJ1-1, with D perhaps TRBD1 (6 bases). Trimming removed 2 bases at V and 0 bases at J, with 19 bases between. The germline gives CDR1 MNHNS, CDR2 SASEGT. There are 18 residues in the CDR3.

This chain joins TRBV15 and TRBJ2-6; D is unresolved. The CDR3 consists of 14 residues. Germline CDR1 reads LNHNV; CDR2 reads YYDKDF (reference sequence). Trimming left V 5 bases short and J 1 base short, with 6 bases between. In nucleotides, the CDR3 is TGTGCCACCAGCGACCCGTCTGGGGCCAACGTCCTGACTTTC. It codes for CATSDPSGANVLTF.

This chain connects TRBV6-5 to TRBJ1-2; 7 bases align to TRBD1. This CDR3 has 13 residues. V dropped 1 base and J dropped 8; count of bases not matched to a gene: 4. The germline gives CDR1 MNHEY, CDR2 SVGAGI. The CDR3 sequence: CASSYWAGGGYTF. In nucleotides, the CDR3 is TGTGCCAGCAGTTACTGGGCAGGGGGAGGCTACACCTTC.

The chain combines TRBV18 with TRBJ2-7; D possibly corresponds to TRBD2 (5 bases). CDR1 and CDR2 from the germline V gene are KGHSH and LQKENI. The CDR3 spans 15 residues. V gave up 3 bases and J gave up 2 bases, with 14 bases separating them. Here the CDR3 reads CASSPPLSGTYEQYF. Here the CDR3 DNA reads TGTGCCAGCTCACCCCCCCTTTCCGGGACCTACGAGCAGTACTTC. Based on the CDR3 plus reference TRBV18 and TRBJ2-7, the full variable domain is NAGVMQNPRHLVRRRGQEARLRCSPMKGHSHVYWYRQLPEEGLKFMVYLQKENIIDESGMPKERFSAEFPKEGPSILRIQQVVRGDSAAYFCASSPPLSGTYEQYFGPGTRLTVT.

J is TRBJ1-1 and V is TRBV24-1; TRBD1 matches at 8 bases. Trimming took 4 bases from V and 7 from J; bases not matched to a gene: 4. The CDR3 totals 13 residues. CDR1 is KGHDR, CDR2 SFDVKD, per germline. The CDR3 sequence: CATSDRGTGEAFF. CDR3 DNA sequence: TGTGCCACCAGTGACAGAGGGACAGGTGAAGCTTTCTTT.

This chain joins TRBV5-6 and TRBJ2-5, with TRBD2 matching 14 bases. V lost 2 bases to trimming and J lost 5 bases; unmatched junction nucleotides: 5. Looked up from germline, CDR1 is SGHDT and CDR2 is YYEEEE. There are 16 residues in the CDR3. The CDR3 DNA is TGTGCCAGCAGCTTTGGACTAGCGGGGGGTGGTGAGACCCAGTACTTC. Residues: CASSFGLAGGGETQYF.

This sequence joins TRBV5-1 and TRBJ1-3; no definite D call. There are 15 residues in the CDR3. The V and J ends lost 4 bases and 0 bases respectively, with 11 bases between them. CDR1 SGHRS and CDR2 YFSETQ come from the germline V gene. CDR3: CASSGVAASGNTIYF. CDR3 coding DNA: TGCGCCAGCAGCGGGGTGGCGGCCTCTGGAAACACCATATATTTT.

CDR3 loop: CASSPGGSSTEAFF. The CDR3 bases are TGTGCCAGCAGCCCCGGGGGGTCTAGCACTGAAGCTTTCTTT. V and J are TRBV11-2 and TRBJ1-1; tentative D call: TRBD1 (5 bases). Germline values: CDR1 SGHAT, CDR2 FQNNGV. This CDR3 spans 14 amino acids. V shed 5 bases and J shed 4 bases, with 14 bases lying between them.

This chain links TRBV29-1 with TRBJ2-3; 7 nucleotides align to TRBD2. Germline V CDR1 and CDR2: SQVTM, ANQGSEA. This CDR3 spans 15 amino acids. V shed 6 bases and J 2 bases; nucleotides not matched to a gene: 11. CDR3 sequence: CSVPSGAKITDTQYF. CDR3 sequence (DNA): TGCAGCGTCCCCAGCGGGGCAAAGATCACAGATACGCAGTATTTT.